This T cell receptor (beta chain) was recovered during a study of glioma-infiltrating T cells after dendritic cell vaccination (dated by TCRdb to about 2016). With respect to the entire study: The cohort included 15 or so glioblastoma patients drawn from Phase I and II dendritic cell vaccination trials, of whom 9 were newly diagnosed and 6 had recurrent disease. Autologous tumor lysate-pulsed dendritic cell vaccination was administered to the patients between the early 2000s and the early 2010s. The vaccine consisted of monocyte-derived dendritic cells cultured less than 9 days with IL-4 and GM-CSF, then pulsed overnight with autologous tumor lysate. Each patient was given three intradermal dendritic cell vaccine injections, spaced two weeks apart, in the arm below the axilla. Tumor-infiltrating lymphocyte content was quantified and tumor and blood repertoires were compared in dendritic cell-vaccinated glioblastoma patients by deep sequencing of TCR beta CDR3 regions. TCR sequencing metrics, including TIL content and tumor-blood repertoire overlap, were correlated with survival after dendritic cell vaccination. What the research found in general, with its limitations: TCR clonality showed no direct relationship with survival, which suggests that a diverse polyclonal response may be important. Higher estimated pretreatment TIL content predicted longer time to progression and overall survival after dendritic cell vaccination. The cohort was small and heterogeneous, few patients had complete blood and tumor sets, and even fewer had initial-recurrent tumor pairs. The TCR overlap response model with three groups was called speculative and said to need prospective validation.

V loses 1 base of germline sequence and J loses 6 bases, and the interval between the two ends is 10 bases. From the cysteine through the phenylalanine, the CDR3 covers 13 amino acids. The entry retains the CDR3 DNA only, 39 bases that are in frame from base 1. CDR1 and CDR2, per the germline V gene, are SGHVS and FQNEAQ. Patients were selected for having adequate residual fresh-frozen tumor tissue and more than two years of available survival data. Molecular status otherwise varied across the glioblastoma patients, but none of them carried an isocitrate dehydrogenase mutation. PBMC were collected before vaccination, two weeks after the third vaccination, and at tumor progression when it occurred. The Qiagen DNeasy Blood extraction Kit was used for extraction of genomic DNA. With respect to this clone: The antigen it binds to is not known. It has no much larger one-base neighbor in the sample; base qualities were not kept.

The immunoSEQ assay amplified TCRB CDR3 regions from about 2 micrograms of genomic DNA, or from all available DNA when less than that amount was available. For multiplex PCR, 60 forward primers for TCR V beta segments and 13 reverse primers for J beta segments were used. To estimate the number of reads per starting template, synthetic control templates were added to each sample at limiting dilution. Sequencing produced 87 bp reads on the Illumina HiSeq System. Regarding the original processing steps: PCR and sequencing errors were removed by merging closely related sequences with a nearest neighbor algorithm. TCR overlap was measured as the percentage of unique tumor TCR beta sequences also present in the same patient's peripheral blood. TCRdb stores this immuneACCESS table with in-frame sequences only. Part of the clones is absent; in the studies checked, under half of the shortfall reflects unresolved V genes, and no reason is known for the rest. D and trimming were read from the DNA, whereas the V and J calls and clone size are those reported in that table. A total of about 100,000 clones appear in this sample, approximately 81% of them only once. Roughly 5.6% of the sample lies in the top ten.

The clonotype was recovered from a human donor with glioblastoma. The specimen was blood, collected before dendritic cell vaccination. This chain is built from TRBV7-8 and TRBJ2-7; the best D guess is TRBD1, with 7 bases matching. The DNA is TGTGCCAGCAGCTTAGGGCAGGGGGGCGAGCAGTACTTC. The translation is CASSLGQGGEQYF. With all but the CDR3 taken from the reference TRBV7-8 and TRBJ2-7 genes, the full variable domain is: GAGVSQSPRYKVAKRGQDVALRCDPISGHVSLFWYQQALGQGPEFLTYFQNEAQLDKSGLPSDRFFAERPEGSVSTLKIQRTQQEDSAVYLCASSLGQGGEQYFGPGTRLTVT.